One sample yielded the 2 T cell receptor beta chains listed below, sequenced in a study of cytomegalovirus exposure and HLA in healthy donors. The primer mix had 60 Vbeta and 13 Jbeta primers. Profiling relied on immunoSEQ multiplex PCR, and the TCRdb table lists in-frame clones only, not all of them. The profile covers around 180,000 clones, with around 80% appearing a single time and 1.5% to 2% taken by the ten largest. The sequenced sample was PBMCs. The receptors originated from a man between 18 and 35 years old in good health and CMV-seronegative.

The chain uses TRBV5-1 and TRBJ2-1, with 7 bases aligning to TRBD1. CDR3 size: 17 residues. Germline loops: CDR1 SGHRS, CDR2 YFSETQ. Trimming at V came to 4 bases and at J to 2 bases, leaving 12 bases not matched to a gene. The DNA for the CDR3 is TGCGCCAGCAGCCCGCGGACAGGAACTTTAACCTACAATGAGCAGTTCTTC. Protein: CASSPRTGTLTYNEQFF.

The chain has TRBV7-9 and TRBJ2-7; D is unclear. Germline-derived CDR1 and CDR2 are SEHNR and FQNEAQ (reference sequence). With 3 bases removed from V and 2 bases from J, the gap between germline ends came to 11 bases. The CDR3 loop spans 14 amino acids. The CDR3 loop is CASSFVSNPYEQYF. The CDR3 nucleotides are TGTGCCAGCAGCTTCGTCAGTAACCCCTACGAGCAGTACTTC.